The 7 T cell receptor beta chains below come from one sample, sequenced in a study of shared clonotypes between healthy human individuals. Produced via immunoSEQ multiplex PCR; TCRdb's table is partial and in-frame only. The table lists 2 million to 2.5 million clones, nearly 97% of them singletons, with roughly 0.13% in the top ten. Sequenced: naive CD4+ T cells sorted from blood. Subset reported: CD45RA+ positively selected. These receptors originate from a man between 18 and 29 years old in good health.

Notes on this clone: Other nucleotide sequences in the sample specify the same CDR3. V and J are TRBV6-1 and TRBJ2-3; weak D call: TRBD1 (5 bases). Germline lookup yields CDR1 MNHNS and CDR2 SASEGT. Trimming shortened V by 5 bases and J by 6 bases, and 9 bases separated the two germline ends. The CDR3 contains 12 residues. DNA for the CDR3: TGTGCCAGCAGTACAGGACCGGATACGCAGTATTTT. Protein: CASSTGPDTQYF.

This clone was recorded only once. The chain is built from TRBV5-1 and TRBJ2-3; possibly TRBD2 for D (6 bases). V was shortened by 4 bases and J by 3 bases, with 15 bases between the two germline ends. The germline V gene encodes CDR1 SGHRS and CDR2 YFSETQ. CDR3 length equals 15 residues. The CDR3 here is CASSPQGRRTDTQYF. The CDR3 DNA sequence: TGCGCCAGCAGCCCCCAAGGGAGGCGGACAGATACGCAGTATTTT.

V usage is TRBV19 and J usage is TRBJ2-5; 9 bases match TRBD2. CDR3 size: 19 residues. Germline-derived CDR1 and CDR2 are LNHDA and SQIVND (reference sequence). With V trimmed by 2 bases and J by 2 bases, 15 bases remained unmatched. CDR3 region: CASSIISKGLAGHQETQYF. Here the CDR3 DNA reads TGTGCCAGTAGTATAATCTCGAAGGGGCTAGCGGGACATCAAGAGACCCAGTACTTC.

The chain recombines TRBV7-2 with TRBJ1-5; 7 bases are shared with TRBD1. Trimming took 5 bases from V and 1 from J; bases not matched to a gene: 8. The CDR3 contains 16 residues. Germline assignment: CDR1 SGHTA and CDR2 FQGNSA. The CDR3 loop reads CASSARQGGSNQPQHF. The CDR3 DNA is TGTGCCAGCAGCGCACGACAGGGAGGGAGCAATCAGCCCCAGCATTTT.

The CDR3 spells CASGTVYEQYF. The DNA for the CDR3 is TGTGCCAGCGGGACAGTCTACGAGCAGTACTTC. The J gene is TRBJ2-7, the V gene TRBV27, with TRBD1 identical over 7 bases. The CDR3 runs to 11 residues. CDR1 and CDR2 from the germline V gene are MNHEY and SMNVEV (reference sequence). The junction had 1 base not matched to a gene; V was cut back by 8 bases and J by 3 bases.

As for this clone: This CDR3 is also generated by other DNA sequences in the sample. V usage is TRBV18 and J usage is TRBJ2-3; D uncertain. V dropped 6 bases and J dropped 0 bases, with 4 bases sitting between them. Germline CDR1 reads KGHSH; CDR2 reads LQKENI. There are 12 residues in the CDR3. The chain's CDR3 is CASSPSTDTQYF. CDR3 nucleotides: TGTGCCAGCTCCCCTAGCACAGATACGCAGTATTTT.

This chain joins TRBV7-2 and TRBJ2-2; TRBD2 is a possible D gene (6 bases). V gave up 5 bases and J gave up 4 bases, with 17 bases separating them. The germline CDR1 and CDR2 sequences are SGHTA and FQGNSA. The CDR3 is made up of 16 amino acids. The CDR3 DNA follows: TGTGCCAGCAGCACCTACTTCGGGGGAGTCACCGGGGAGCTGTTTTTT. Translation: CASSTYFGGVTGELFF. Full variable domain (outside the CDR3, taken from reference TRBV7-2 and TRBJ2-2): GAGVSQSPSNKVTEKGKDVELRCDPISGHTALYWYRQSLGQGLEFLIYFQGNSAPDKSGLPSDRFSAERTGGSVSTLTIQRTQQEDSAVYLCASSTYFGGVTGELFFGEGSRLTVL.